Listed below are T cell receptor beta chains from one sample, sequenced in a study of blood T cell repertoires in COVID-19. Data came from immunoSEQ multiplex PCR; TCRdb stores just in-frame clones and leaves some out. The sample lists approximately 230,000 clones, about nine tenths occurring once. Input material: PBMCs or T cells enriched from blood (not recorded which). All receptors come from a man aged 18-30 years who had recovered from COVID-19. The CDR3 runs from the conserved cysteine through the conserved F or W. The D gene is left open where the match is weak. Only part of the rows carry a size: once, few, many, or a class if the clone is expanded.

J gene,clone size,V gene,D gene,CDR3 DNA,CDR3 protein
TRBJ2-3,once,TRBV27,.,TGTGCCAGCAGGGACGGGATGGGGGATACGCAGTATTTT,CASRDGMGDTQYF
TRBJ2-1,once,TRBV25-1,TRBD2,TGTGCCAGCAGCCGACTAGCGGGAGAGTTAAACAATGAGCAGTTCTTC,CASSRLAGELNNEQFF
TRBJ2-7,.,TRBV27,TRBD1,TGTGCCAGCAGAAGACCCCGGGACAGGGGGCTCTACGAGCAGTACTTC,CASRRPRDRGLYEQYF
TRBJ2-5,.,TRBV7-9,TRBD2,TGTGCCAGCAGCGACTTACTAGCGGGAGGGCCGGGAGAGACCCAGTACTTC,CASSDLLAGGPGETQYF
TRBJ2-7,.,TRBV19,TRBD1,TGTGCCAGTAGTCAGCCGACAGGGATTTACGAGCAGTACTTC,CASSQPTGIYEQYF
TRBJ2-3,.,TRBV18,TRBD2,TGTGCCAGCTCACCACCGGTCCGGACTAGTTTTAAGTATGGGGCAGATACGCAGTATTTT,CASSPPVRTSFKYGADTQYF
TRBJ1-5,.,TRBV3-1/TRBV3-2,.,TGTGCCAGCAGCCAAGATCTAGGGGATCAGCCCCAGCATTTT,CASSQDLGDQPQHF
TRBJ2-3,.,TRBV7-8,TRBD2,TGTGCCAGCAGCTTAGTTCTGCGGGGGGGCGCAGATACGCAGTATTTT,CASSLVLRGGADTQYF
TRBJ1-1,.,TRBV7-2,.,TGTGCCAGCAGCTTCCCGGGTAGGAGGAACACTGAAGCTTTCTTT,CASSFPGRRNTEAFF
TRBJ2-3,.,TRBV5-1,TRBD2,TGCGCCAGCAGCTTGGTCGGGAGGGGCACAGATACGCAGTATTTT,CASSLVGRGTDTQYF
TRBJ1-2,.,TRBV19,.,TGTGCCAGTAGAAACTTGGACAGTGGGTATGGCTACACCTTC,CASRNLDSGYGYTF
TRBJ1-1,.,TRBV7-9,TRBD1,TGTGCCAGCAGCTTAAAGTGGACAGGGGGCACTGAAGCTTTCTTT,CASSLKWTGGTEAFF
TRBJ2-3,few,TRBV19,TRBD2,TGTGCCAGTACAGCGGGAGGGGGCCACACAGATACGCAGTATTTT,CASTAGGGHTDTQYF
TRBJ1-2,.,TRBV28,TRBD1,TGTGCCAGCGGTGCAGGGGGCGGTGGCTACACCTTC,CASGAGGGGYTF
TRBJ1-6,.,TRBV28,.,TGTGCCAGCAGTTTTAGCGATTCACCCCTCCACTTT,CASSFSDSPLHF
TRBJ2-3,.,TRBV7-9,.,TGTGCCAGCAGCTTGGTCGCAGGTAGCACAGATACGCAGTATTTT,CASSLVAGSTDTQYF
TRBJ2-2,.,TRBV28,TRBD1,TGTGCCAGCAGTTCGTTCAGACAGGGGGACACCGGGGAGCTGTTTTTT,CASSSFRQGDTGELFF
TRBJ2-1,.,TRBV5-5,.,TGTGCCAGCAGAAATACAGGTTCGTCCTACAATGAGCAGTTCTTC,CASRNTGSSYNEQFF
TRBJ2-1,.,TRBV7-3,.,TGTGCCAGCAGCCAATTCGGGGTATACAATGAGCAGTTCTTC,CASSQFGVYNEQFF
TRBJ2-1,.,TRBV11-2,.,TGTGCCAGCAGCTCGGTCAGGGGTTCTTATAGTGAGCAGTTCTTC,CASSSVRGSYSEQFF
TRBJ1-4,.,TRBV30,.,TGTGCCTGGAGTGTCCGGTCAGGGGCAAAACTGTTTTTT,CAWSVRSGAKLFF
TRBJ2-1,few,TRBV6-2/TRBV6-3,.,TGTGCCAGCAGTTACTCAGACGGGTCCTACAATGAGCAGTTCTTC,CASSYSDGSYNEQFF
TRBJ2-3,.,TRBV15,TRBD2,TGTGCCACCAGCAGCGTAGGACTAGCGGGGCCCTCAATCAAGACAGATACGCAGTATTTT,CATSSVGLAGPSIKTDTQYF
TRBJ2-7,few,TRBV20-1,.,TGCAGTGCGAGCGAGGACTACGAGCAGTACTTC,CSASEDYEQYF
TRBJ2-5,.,TRBV18,.,TGTGCCAGCTCACCGCAGGGGCAAGAGACCCAGTACTTC,CASSPQGQETQYF
TRBJ2-2,.,TRBV19,.,TGTGCCAGTAGGCCAGGGGCGACGAACACCGGGGAGCTGTTTTTT,CASRPGATNTGELFF
TRBJ1-5,many,TRBV30,TRBD1,TGTGCCTGGGGCCTTCAGGGGGCAGATCAGCCCCAGCATTTT,CAWGLQGADQPQHF
TRBJ1-1,.,TRBV7-6,.,TGTGCCAGCAGCCAGAGGGCAGGAATAGCCACTGAAGCTTTCTTT,CASSQRAGIATEAFF
TRBJ2-7,.,TRBV10-3,TRBD1,TGTGCCATCAGTGACGGCAGGGGGCCCTACGAGCAGTACTTC,CAISDGRGPYEQYF
TRBJ1-5,.,TRBV5-1,.,TGCGCCAGCAGCTTGGCCGGGGATCAGCCCCAGCATTTT,CASSLAGDQPQHF
TRBJ2-1,.,TRBV29-1,.,TGCAGCGCTGTAGGGGGGGACCCTTACAATGAGCAGTTCTTC,CSAVGGDPYNEQFF
TRBJ2-2,.,TRBV27,.,TGTGCCAGCAGTTTAGCGGGTAACACCGGGGAGCTGTTTTTT,CASSLAGNTGELFF
TRBJ1-5,once,TRBV28,.,TGTGCCAGCCAGCCATCGGGGGGTAGCAATCAGCCCCAGCATTTT,CASQPSGGSNQPQHF
TRBJ2-3,.,TRBV7-8,TRBD2,TGTGCCAGCAGCCTCGGACTAGCGGGCGATCCAGATACGCAGTATTTT,CASSLGLAGDPDTQYF
TRBJ2-7,once,TRBV6-5,.,TGTGCCAGCAGTTACTCGTCGGGGAAGCCCTACGAGCAGTACTTC,CASSYSSGKPYEQYF
TRBJ1-2,.,TRBV19,.,TGTGCCAGTAGTATAGTACAACGGGATTATAACTATGGCTACACCTTC,CASSIVQRDYNYGYTF
TRBJ1-6,.,TRBV4-1,.,TGCGCCAGCAGCCAAGCACTCCGAAGCTCCTATAATTCACCCCTCCACTTT,CASSQALRSSYNSPLHF
TRBJ2-7,.,TRBV28,.,TGTGCCAGCAGTTTACTAGAGGCCTACGAGCAGTACTTC,CASSLLEAYEQYF
TRBJ1-4,.,TRBV4-2,.,TGTGCCAGCAGCCAAGATGTTGGGCCCGTGGTGGAAAAACTGTTTTTT,CASSQDVGPVVEKLFF